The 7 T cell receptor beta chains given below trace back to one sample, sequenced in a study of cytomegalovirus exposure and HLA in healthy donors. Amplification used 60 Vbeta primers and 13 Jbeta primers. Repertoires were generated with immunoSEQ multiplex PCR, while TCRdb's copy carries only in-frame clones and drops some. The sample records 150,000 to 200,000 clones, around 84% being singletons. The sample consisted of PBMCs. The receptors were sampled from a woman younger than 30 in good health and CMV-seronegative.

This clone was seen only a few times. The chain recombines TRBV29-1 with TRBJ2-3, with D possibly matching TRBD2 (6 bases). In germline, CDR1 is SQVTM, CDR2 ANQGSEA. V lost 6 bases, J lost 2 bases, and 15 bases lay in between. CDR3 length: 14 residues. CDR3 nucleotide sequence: TGCAGCGTCGAGCTGGGGAGGTACACAGATACGCAGTATTTT. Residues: CSVELGRYTDTQYF.

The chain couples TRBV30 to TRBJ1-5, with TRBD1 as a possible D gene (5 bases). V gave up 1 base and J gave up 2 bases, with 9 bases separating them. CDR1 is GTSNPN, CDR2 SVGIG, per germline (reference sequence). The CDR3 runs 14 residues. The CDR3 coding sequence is TGTGCCTGGAGTGAACAGGTGCGCAATCAGCCCCAGCATTTT. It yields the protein CAWSEQVRNQPQHF. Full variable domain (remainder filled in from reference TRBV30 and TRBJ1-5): SQTIHQWPATLVQPVGSPLSLECTVEGTSNPNLYWYRQAAGRGLQLLFYSVGIGQISSEVPQNLSASRPQDRQFILSSKKLLLSDSGFYLCAWSEQVRNQPQHFGDGTRLSIL.

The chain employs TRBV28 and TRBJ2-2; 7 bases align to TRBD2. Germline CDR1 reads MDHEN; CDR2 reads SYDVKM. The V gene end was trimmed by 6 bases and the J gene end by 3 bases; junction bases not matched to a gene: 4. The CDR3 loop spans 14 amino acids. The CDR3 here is CASSRRGYTGELFF. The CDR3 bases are TGTGCCAGCAGCCGGCGGGGGTACACCGGGGAGCTGTTTTTT.

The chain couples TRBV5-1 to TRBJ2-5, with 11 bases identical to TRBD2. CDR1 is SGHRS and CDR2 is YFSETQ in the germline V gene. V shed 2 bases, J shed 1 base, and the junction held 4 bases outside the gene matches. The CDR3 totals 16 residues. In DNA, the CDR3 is TGCGCCAGCAGCTTACCGGGACTAGCGGCCCAAGAGACCCAGTACTTC. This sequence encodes CASSLPGLAAQETQYF.

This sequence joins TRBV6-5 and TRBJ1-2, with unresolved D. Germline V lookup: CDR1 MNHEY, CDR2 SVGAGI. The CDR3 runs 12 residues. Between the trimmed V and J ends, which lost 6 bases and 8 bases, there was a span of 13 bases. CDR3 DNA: TGTGCCAGCAGGACAAGGATGTGGGGCTACACCTTC. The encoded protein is CASRTRMWGYTF.

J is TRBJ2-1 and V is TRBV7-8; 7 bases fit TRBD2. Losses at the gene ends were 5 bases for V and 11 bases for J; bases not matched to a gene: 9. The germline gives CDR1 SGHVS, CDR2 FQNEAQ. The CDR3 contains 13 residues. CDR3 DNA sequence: TGTGCCAGCAGCCCAGTCTTAGCGGGCCAGCAGTTCTTC. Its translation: CASSPVLAGQQFF.

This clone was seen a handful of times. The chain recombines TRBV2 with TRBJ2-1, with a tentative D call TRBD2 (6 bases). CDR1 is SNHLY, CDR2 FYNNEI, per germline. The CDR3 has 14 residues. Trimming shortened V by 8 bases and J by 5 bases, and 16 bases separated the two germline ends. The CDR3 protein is CASDSSSVHNEQFF. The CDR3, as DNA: TGTGCCAGCGACTCTTCTAGCGTCCACAATGAGCAGTTCTTC.